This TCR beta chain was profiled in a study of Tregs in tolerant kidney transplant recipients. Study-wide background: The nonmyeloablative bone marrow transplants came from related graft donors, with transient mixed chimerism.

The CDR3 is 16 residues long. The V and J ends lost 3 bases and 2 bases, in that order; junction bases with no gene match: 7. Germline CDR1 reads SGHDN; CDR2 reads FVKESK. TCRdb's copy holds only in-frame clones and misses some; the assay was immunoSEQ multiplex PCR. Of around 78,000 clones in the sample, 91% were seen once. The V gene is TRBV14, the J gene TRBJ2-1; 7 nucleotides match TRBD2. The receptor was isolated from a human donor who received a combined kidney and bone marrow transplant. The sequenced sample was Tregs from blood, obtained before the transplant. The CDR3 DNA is TGTGCCAGCAGCCAGTGGGGCGGGGGAGCCTACAATGAGCAGTTCTTC. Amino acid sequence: CASSQWGGGAYNEQFF.